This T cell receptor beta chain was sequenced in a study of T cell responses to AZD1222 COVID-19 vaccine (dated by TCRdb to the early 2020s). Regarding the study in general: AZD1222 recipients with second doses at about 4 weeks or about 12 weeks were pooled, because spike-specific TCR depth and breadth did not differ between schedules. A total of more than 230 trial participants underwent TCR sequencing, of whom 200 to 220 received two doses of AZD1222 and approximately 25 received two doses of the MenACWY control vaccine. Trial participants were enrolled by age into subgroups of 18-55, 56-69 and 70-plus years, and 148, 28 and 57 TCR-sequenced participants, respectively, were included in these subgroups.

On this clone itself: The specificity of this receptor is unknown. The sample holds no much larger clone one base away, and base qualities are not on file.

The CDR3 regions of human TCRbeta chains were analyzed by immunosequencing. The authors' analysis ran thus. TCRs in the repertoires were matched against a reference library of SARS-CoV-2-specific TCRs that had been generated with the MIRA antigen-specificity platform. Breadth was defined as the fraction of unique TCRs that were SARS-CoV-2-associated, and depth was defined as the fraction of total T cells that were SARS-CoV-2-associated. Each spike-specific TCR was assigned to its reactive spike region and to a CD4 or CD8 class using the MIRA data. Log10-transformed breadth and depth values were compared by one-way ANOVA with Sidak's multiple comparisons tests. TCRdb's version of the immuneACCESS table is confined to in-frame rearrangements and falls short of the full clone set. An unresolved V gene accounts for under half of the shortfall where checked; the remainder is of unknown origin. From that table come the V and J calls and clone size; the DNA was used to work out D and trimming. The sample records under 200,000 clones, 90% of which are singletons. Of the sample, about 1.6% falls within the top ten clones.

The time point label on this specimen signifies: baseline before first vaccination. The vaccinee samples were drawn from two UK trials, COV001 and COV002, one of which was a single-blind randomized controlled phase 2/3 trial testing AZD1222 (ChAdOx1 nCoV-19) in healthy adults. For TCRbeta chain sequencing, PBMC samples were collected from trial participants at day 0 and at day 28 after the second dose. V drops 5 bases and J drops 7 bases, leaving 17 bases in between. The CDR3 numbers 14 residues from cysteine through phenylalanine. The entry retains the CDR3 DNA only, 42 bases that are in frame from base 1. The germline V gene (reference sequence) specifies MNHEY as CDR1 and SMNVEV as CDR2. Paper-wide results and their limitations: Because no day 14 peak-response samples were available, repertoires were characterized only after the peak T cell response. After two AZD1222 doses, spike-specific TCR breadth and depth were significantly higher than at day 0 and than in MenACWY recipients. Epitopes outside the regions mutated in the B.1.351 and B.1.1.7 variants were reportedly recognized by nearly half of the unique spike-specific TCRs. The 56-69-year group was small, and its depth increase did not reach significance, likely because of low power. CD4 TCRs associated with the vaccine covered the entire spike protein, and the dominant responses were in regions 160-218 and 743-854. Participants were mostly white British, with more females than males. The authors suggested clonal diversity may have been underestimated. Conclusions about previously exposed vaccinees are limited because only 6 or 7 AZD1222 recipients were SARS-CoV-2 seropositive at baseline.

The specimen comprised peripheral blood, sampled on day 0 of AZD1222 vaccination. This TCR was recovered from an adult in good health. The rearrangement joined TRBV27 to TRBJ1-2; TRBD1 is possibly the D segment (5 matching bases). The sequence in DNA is TGTGCCAGCAGTCTGACTGGGACGATCGTTGGCTACACCTTC. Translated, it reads CASSLTGTIVGYTF.